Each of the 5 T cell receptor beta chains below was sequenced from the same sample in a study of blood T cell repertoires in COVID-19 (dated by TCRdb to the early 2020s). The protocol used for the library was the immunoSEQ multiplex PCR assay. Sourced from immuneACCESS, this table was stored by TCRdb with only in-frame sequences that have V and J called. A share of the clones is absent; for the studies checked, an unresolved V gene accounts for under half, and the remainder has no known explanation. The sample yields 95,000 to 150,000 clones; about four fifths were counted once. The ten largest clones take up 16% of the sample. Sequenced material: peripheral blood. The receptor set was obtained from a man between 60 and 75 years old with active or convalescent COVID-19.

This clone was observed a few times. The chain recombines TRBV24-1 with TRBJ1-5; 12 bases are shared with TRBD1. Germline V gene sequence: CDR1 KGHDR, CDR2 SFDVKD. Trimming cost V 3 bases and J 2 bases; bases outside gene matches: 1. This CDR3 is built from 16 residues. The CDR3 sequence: CATSDGDRGRNQPQHF. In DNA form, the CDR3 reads TGTGCCACCAGTGATGGGGACAGGGGGCGCAATCAGCCCCAGCATTTT.

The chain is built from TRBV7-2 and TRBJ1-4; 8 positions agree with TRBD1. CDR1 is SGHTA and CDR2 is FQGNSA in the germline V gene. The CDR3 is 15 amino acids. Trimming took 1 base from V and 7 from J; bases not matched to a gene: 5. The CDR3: CASSLGQGFGEKLFF. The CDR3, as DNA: TGTGCCAGCAGCTTAGGACAGGGGTTCGGTGAAAAACTGTTTTTT. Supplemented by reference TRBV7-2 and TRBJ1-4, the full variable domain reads GAGVSQSPSNKVTEKGKDVELRCDPISGHTALYWYRQSLGQGLEFLIYFQGNSAPDKSGLPSDRFSAERTGGSVSTLTIQRTQQEDSAVYLCASSLGQGFGEKLFFGSGTQLSVL.

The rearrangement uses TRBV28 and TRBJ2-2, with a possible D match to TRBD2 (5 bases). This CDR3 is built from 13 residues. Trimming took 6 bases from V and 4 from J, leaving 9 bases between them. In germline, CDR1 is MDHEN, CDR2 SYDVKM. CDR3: CASRRSGTGELFF. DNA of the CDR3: TGTGCCAGCAGGAGGAGCGGCACCGGGGAGCTGTTTTTT.

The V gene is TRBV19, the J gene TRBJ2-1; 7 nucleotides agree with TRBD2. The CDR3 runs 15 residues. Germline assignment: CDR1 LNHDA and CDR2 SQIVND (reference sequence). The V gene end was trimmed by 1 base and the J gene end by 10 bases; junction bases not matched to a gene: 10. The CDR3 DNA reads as TGTGCCAGTAGTATAGGAGCGGGGCCCGCGGGAGAGCAGTTCTTC. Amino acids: CASSIGAGPAGEQFF.

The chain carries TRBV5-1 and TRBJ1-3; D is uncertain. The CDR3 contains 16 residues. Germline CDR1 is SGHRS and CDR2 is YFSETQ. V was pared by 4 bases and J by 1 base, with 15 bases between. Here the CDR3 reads CASSPNSGGSGNTIYF. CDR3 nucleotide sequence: TGCGCCAGCAGCCCTAACTCAGGCGGGTCTGGAAACACCATATATTTT.